Each of the 27 T cell receptor beta chains below was sequenced from the same sample in a study of regulatory T cells in long-lasting Graves disease. This sample's time point: newly diagnosed GD, antithyroid drugs for less than 3 months. Researchers made the TCR library from RNA that was extracted from PBMCs. In building TCR beta libraries, iRepertoire HTBI primers were used together with Arm-PCR of CDR3 regions. TCRdb re-called the multiplex PCR reads through MiXCR, storing one row per CDR3 protein. The sample carries 400,000 to 500,000 distinct CDR3 sequences, around 15% recorded once. The same sample was also used in a study of T cells in Graves' hyperthyroidism and ophthalmopathy.

The source material was peripheral blood mononuclear cells (PBMCs), sampled at new diagnosis, from a patient treated with antithyroid drugs. These receptors all stem from a woman aged 45-60 years with Graves disease.

This clonotype was picked up many times. The chain combines TRBV19 with TRBJ2-1; 8 bases fit TRBD2. Trimming took 5 bases from V and 7 from J; bases not matched to a gene: 10. Germline assignment: CDR1 LNHDA and CDR2 SQIVND (reference sequence). The CDR3 loop spans 15 amino acids. Written as DNA, the CDR3 is TGTGCCAGTAGTTTTCCGGGACTAGTTAAAAATGAGCAGTTCTTC. Translation: CASSFPGLVKNEQFF. The full variable domain, in which reference TRBV19 and TRBJ2-1 provide the parts outside the CDR3, is DGGITQSPKYLFRKEGQNVTLSCEQNLNHDAMYWYRQDPGQGLRLIYYSQIVNDFQKGDIAEGYSVSREKKESFPLTVTSAQKNPTAFYLCASSFPGLVKNEQFFGPGTRLTVL.

This clonotype was observed many times. The chain combines TRBV7-8 with TRBJ2-7; D gene uncertain. The ends were cut back, 1 base at V and 6 bases at J, with 7 bases in the middle. The CDR3 contains 12 residues. The germline CDR1 and CDR2 sequences are SGHVS and FQNEAQ. The CDR3 DNA reads TGTGCCAGCAGCTTAGAGGGATTCGAGCAGTACTTC. This translates into CASSLEGFEQYF.

This clonotype has ten or more counts. The V and J genes are TRBV6-1 and TRBJ2-3; 9 bases match TRBD2. Per germline, CDR1 MNHNS and CDR2 SASEGT. Trimming cost V 1 base and J 3 bases; bases outside gene matches: 5. CDR3 length equals 16 residues. DNA of the CDR3: TGTGCCAGCAGTGAAGTAGCGGGAGTTAAGACAGATACGCAGTATTTT. Its translation is CASSEVAGVKTDTQYF.

With regard to this clonotype: This clone may be a read error of a much larger clone one base away. The chain links TRBV6-4 to TRBJ2-7; D is uncertain. From germline, CDR1 is MRHNA and CDR2 SNTAGT. The CDR3 sequence is 14 residues long. The CDR3, as DNA: TGTGCCAGCAGTTACTCGAAGGCTAACAGCGAGCAGTACTTC. Translating gives CASSYSKANSEQYF.

This clonotype was recorded many times. The chain is built from TRBV13 and TRBJ2-3, with TRBD1 identical over 8 bases. The germline gives CDR1 PRHDT, CDR2 FYEKMQ (reference sequence). V dropped 5 bases and J dropped 0; count of bases not matched to a gene: 1. CDR3 length: 14 residues. The CDR3: CASSRQGSTDTQYF. DNA of the CDR3: TGTGCCAGCAGCCGACAGGGGAGCACAGATACGCAGTATTTT.

Only one count was recorded for this clonotype. The rearrangement links TRBV9 to TRBJ2-7; possibly TRBD2 for D (6 bases). V lost 3 bases to trimming and J lost 4 bases, with 14 bases between them. The germline CDR1 and CDR2 sequences are SGDLS and YYNGEE. There are 14 residues in the CDR3. CDR3 sequence: CASSEAGASYEQYF. In DNA form, the CDR3 reads TGTGCCAGCAGCGAAGCGGGTGCGTCGTACGAGCAGTACTTC.

The V gene is TRBV30, the J gene TRBJ2-2, with 9 bases matching TRBD2. J was trimmed by 2 bases and V by 3 bases; bases with no gene match: 1. From germline, CDR1 is GTSNPN and CDR2 SVGIG (reference sequence). CDR3 length: 14 residues. The CDR3 sequence: CAWRGLANTGELFF. Written as DNA, the CDR3 is TGTGCCTGGAGGGGACTAGCCAACACCGGGGAGCTGTTTTTT. Looking up the rest from reference TRBV30 and TRBJ2-2 gives the full variable domain: SQTIHQWPATLVQPVGSPLSLECTVEGTSNPNLYWYRQAAGRGLQLLFYSVGIGQISSEVPQNLSASRPQDRQFILSSKKLLLSDSGFYLCAWRGLANTGELFFGEGSRLTVL.

Concerning this clonotype: With a much larger clone just one base away, this may be a read error. V usage is TRBV28 and J usage is TRBJ1-5; D is possibly TRBD1 (6 bases). The CDR3 runs to 15 residues. V lost 6 bases and J 5 bases, leaving 17 bases between the germline ends. Germline V gives CDR1 MDHEN, CDR2 SYDVKM. This CDR3 reads CASSLGTGTDQPQHF. Here the CDR3 DNA reads TGTGCCAGCAGCCTGGGTACAGGGACGGATCAGCCCCAGCATTTT.

In this sample, this clonotype turned up many times. The chain couples TRBV13 to TRBJ2-2; D gene unclear. This CDR3 is built from 14 residues. The V gene lost 0 bases and the J gene lost 4 bases, with 6 bases spanning the gap. Per the germline V gene, CDR1 is PRHDT and CDR2 is FYEKMQ (reference sequence). CDR3 sequence (DNA): TGTGCCAGCAGCTTAGGCCTAAGCACCGGGGAGCTGTTTTTT. Residues: CASSLGLSTGELFF. The whole variable domain, filled in from reference TRBV13 and TRBJ2-2, reads AAGVIQSPRHLIKEKRETATLKCYPIPRHDTVYWYQQGPGQDPQFLISFYEKMQSDKGSIPDRFSAQQFSDYHSELNMSSLELGDSALYFCASSLGLSTGELFFGEGSRLTVL.

This clonotype was detected many times. The chain combines TRBV5-6 with TRBJ2-7; possibly TRBD2 for D (6 bases). CDR3 length: 14 residues. The V gene's germline CDR1 is SGHDT and CDR2 YYEEEE. The ends were cut back, 2 bases at V and 3 bases at J, with 12 bases in the middle. The CDR3 DNA reads as TGTGCCAGCAGCTTTCGGGAGTACGACTACGAGCAGTACTTC. Translating gives CASSFREYDYEQYF.

This rearrangement joins TRBV2 to TRBJ2-5, with 8 bases matching TRBD1. The junction had 4 bases not matched to a gene; V was cut back by 7 bases and J by 6 bases. Germline V gene data show CDR1 as SNHLY and CDR2 as FYNNEI. The CDR3 has 12 residues. The CDR3 sequence is CASTDRAKTQYF. DNA for the CDR3: TGTGCCAGCACGGACAGGGCGAAGACCCAGTACTTC.

This clonotype showed up many times. V gene TRBV28 combines with J gene TRBJ1-6; D is unclear. The CDR3 runs to 15 residues. V lost 2 bases, J lost 3 bases, and 8 bases lay in between. Germline-derived CDR1 and CDR2 are MDHEN and SYDVKM. CDR3 in DNA: TGTGCCAGCAGTTTAGCCGAGTACTATAATTCACCCCTCCACTTT. The encoded protein is CASSLAEYYNSPLHF.

The table lists this clonotype with many counts. This chain connects TRBV28 to TRBJ2-2; 7 bases map to TRBD1. V gave up 5 bases and J gave up 1 base; unmatched junction bases: 10. In germline, CDR1 is MDHEN, CDR2 SYDVKM. The CDR3 has 17 residues. CDR3 nucleotide sequence: TGTGCCAGCAGTCCCCATTCCGGACAGGAGAACACCGGGGAGCTGTTTTTT. Its translation: CASSPHSGQENTGELFF.

This clonotype has at least ten counts. V usage is TRBV19 and J usage is TRBJ1-5, with TRBD1 matching over 8 bases. The CDR3 contains 20 residues. In germline, CDR1 is LNHDA, CDR2 SQIVND (reference sequence). J was trimmed by 0 bases and V by 7 bases; bases with no gene match: 20. CDR3 residues: CASTHRPKLQGVLSNQPQHF. The CDR3, as DNA: TGTGCCAGTACCCACCGACCGAAATTACAGGGGGTACTTAGCAATCAGCCCCAGCATTTT.

In its sample, this clonotype was seen many times. This chain joins TRBV10-3 and TRBJ1-2, with a weak D call TRBD1 (5 bases). V was clipped by 3 bases and J by 7 bases, with 15 bases between them. This CDR3 spans 14 amino acids. Germline CDR1 and CDR2: ENHRY and SYGVKD. CDR3 loop: CAISDLSGVAGYTF. The DNA of the CDR3 is TGTGCCATCAGTGACCTGTCGGGGGTTGCTGGCTACACCTTC.

There are a few counts of this clonotype. The chain joins TRBV6-1 to TRBJ1-1; D uncertain. V gave up 7 bases and J gave up 0 bases, with 9 bases separating them. The CDR3 length is 13 residues. Germline CDR1 and CDR2: MNHNS and SASEGT. Here the CDR3 DNA reads TGTGCCAGCATCCCGACCCTGAACACTGAAGCTTTCTTT. It specifies CASIPTLNTEAFF.

This clonotype was picked up many times. This chain uses TRBV20-1 with TRBJ2-5; D possibly corresponds to TRBD2 (5 bases). Germline V lookup: CDR1 DFQATT, CDR2 SNEGSKA (reference sequence). This CDR3 contains 14 residues. With 2 bases removed from V and 3 bases from J, the gap between germline ends came to 13 bases. CDR3: CSARKPDGEETQYF. CDR3 in DNA: TGCAGTGCTAGAAAGCCCGACGGGGAAGAGACCCAGTACTTC.

This clonotype was recorded many times. The chain combines TRBV29-1 with TRBJ2-1; 8 nucleotides agree with TRBD1. The trim removed 5 bases at V and 4 bases at J, leaving 10 bases unmatched. Germline CDR1 reads SQVTM; CDR2 reads ANQGSEA. The CDR3 has 15 amino acids. CDR3 protein: CSVFTGDRGYNEQFF. The CDR3 DNA is TGCAGCGTTTTTACCGGCGACAGGGGATACAATGAGCAGTTCTTC.

This clonotype occurred a few times. The chain recombines TRBV9 with TRBJ1-5; no definite D call. V was trimmed by 4 bases and J by 6 bases, leaving 17 bases between them. The CDR3 is 15 amino acids. Germline V gives CDR1 SGDLS, CDR2 YYNGEE. The CDR3, as DNA: TGTGCCAGCAGCCTTACGGGGAGGGCCGCTCAGCCCCAGCATTTT. This sequence encodes CASSLTGRAAQPQHF.

The table lists this clonotype with many counts. DNA of the CDR3: TGTGCCAGCAGCGTGGGACAGGTCCTAAATCAGCCCCAGCATTTT. It is translated as CASSVGQVLNQPQHF. J is TRBJ1-5 and V is TRBV28; 8 bases align to TRBD1. After removal of 6 bases from V and 4 bases from J, the junction contained 8 bases not matched to a gene. The germline CDR1 and CDR2 sequences are MDHEN and SYDVKM. This CDR3 has 15 amino acids.

This rearrangement joins TRBV13 to TRBJ2-1; weak D call: TRBD2 (6 bases). V lost 2 bases and J 6 bases, leaving 14 bases between the germline ends. This CDR3 comprises 15 residues. Germline-derived CDR1 and CDR2 are PRHDT and FYEKMQ (reference sequence). CDR3 loop: CASSLQLAGGNEQFF. The CDR3 bases are TGTGCCAGCAGCTTACAACTAGCCGGTGGCAATGAGCAGTTCTTC.

This clonotype was picked up many times. The chain recombines TRBV2 with TRBJ2-3, with 8 bases matching TRBD2. The CDR3 loop spans 15 amino acids. Trimming at V came to 7 bases and at J to 6 bases, leaving 12 bases not matched to a gene. Germline V lookup: CDR1 SNHLY, CDR2 FYNNEI. The CDR3 reads CASNPGTRGGDTQYF. The CDR3, as DNA: TGTGCCAGCAATCCGGGAACTCGCGGGGGGGATACGCAGTATTTT. The whole variable domain, filled in from reference TRBV2 and TRBJ2-3, reads EPEVTQTPSHQVTQMGQEVILRCVPISNHLYFYWYRQILGQKVEFLVSFYNNEISEKSEIFDDQFSVERPDGSNFTLKIRSTKLEDSAMYFCASNPGTRGGDTQYFGPGTRLTVL.

This clonotype showed up many times. The chain carries TRBV28 and TRBJ1-2, with D unclear. This CDR3 region has 14 residues. Germline loops: CDR1 MDHEN, CDR2 SYDVKM. Trimming pared 2 bases from V and 1 base from J, leaving 8 bases between. DNA for the CDR3: TGTGCCAGCAGTTTAGTCGAAATTAACTATGGCTACACCTTC. Amino acids: CASSLVEINYGYTF.

Only a few counts were recorded for this clonotype. The V call is TRBV3-1, the J call TRBJ2-5; tentatively, D is TRBD1 or TRBD2 (6 bases each). Deletions cut 6 bases from V and 5 bases from J, with 16 bases between. The CDR3 runs to 14 residues. Germline V lookup: CDR1 LGHDT, CDR2 YNNKEL (reference sequence). The CDR3: CASRNSRGLETQYF. CDR3 bases: TGTGCCAGCAGAAATAGTCGGGGGCTCGAGACCCAGTACTTC.

This clonotype was picked up many times. This rearrangement joins TRBV28 to TRBJ2-7; TRBD1 aligns across 9 bases. The CDR3 contains 15 residues. V lost 5 bases, J lost 5 bases, and 10 bases stayed unmatched. Germline CDR1 MDHEN, CDR2 SYDVKM. The CDR3 coding sequence is TGTGCCAGCAGTCCGACAGGGGGTTTTTTCGACGAGCAGTACTTC. It is translated as CASSPTGGFFDEQYF.

This clonotype has a count of ten or more. The chain recombines TRBV2 with TRBJ1-2; weak D call: TRBD1 (6 bases). The CDR3 has 11 residues. Germline values: CDR1 SNHLY, CDR2 FYNNEI. The V end lost 7 bases, the J end lost 7 bases, and 10 bases lay between the germline ends. The chain's CDR3 is CASTGVFGYTF. In nucleotides, the CDR3 is TGTGCCAGCACAGGGGTCTTTGGCTACACCTTC. Together with reference TRBV2 and TRBJ1-2, the CDR3 gives the full variable domain: EPEVTQTPSHQVTQMGQEVILRCVPISNHLYFYWYRQILGQKVEFLVSFYNNEISEKSEIFDDQFSVERPDGSNFTLKIRSTKLEDSAMYFCASTGVFGYTFGSGTRLTVV.

This clonotype was observed many times. The J gene is TRBJ2-7, the V gene TRBV7-6; TRBD2 agrees at 7 bases. The CDR3 is 16 residues long. Trimming took 0 bases from V and 0 from J; bases not matched to a gene: 5. Germline assignment: CDR1 SGHVS and CDR2 FNYEAQ. DNA for the CDR3: TGTGCCAGCAGCTTAGCGACAGCGGGAACCTCCTACGAGCAGTACTTC. Its protein product is CASSLATAGTSYEQYF. The variable domain in full, completed from reference TRBV7-6 and TRBJ2-7, reads GAGVSQSPRYKVTKRGQDVALRCDPISGHVSLYWYRQALGQGPEFLTYFNYEAQQDKSGLPNDRFSAERPEGSISTLTIQRTEQRDSAMYRCASSLATAGTSYEQYFGPGTRLTVT.